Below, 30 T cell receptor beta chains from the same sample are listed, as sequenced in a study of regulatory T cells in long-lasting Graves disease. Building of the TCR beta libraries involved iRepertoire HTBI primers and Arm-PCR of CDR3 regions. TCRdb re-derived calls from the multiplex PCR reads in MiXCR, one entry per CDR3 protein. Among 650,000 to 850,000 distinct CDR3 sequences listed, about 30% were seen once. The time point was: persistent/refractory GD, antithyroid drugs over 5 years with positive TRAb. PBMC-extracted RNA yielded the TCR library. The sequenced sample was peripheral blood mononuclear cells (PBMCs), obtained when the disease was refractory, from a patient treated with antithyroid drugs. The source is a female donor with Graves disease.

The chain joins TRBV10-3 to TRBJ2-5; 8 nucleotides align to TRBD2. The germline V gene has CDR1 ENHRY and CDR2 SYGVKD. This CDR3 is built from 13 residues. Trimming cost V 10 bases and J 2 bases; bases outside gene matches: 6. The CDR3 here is CASSGSRQETQYF. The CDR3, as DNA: TGTGCCAGCAGCGGGAGTCGGCAAGAGACCCAGTACTTC.

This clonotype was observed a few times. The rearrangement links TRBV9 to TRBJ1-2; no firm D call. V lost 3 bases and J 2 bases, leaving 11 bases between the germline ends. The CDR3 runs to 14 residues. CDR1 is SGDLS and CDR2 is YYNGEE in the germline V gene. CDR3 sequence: CASSGTDGNYGYTF. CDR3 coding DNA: TGTGCCAGCAGCGGGACGGACGGAAACTATGGCTACACCTTC.

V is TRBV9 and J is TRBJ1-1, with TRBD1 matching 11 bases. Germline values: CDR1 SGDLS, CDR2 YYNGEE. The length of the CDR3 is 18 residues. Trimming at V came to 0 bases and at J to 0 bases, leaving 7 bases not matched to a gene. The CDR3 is CASSVADGTGGMNTEAFF. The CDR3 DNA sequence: TGTGCCAGCAGCGTAGCGGATGGGACAGGGGGTATGAACACTGAAGCTTTCTTT.

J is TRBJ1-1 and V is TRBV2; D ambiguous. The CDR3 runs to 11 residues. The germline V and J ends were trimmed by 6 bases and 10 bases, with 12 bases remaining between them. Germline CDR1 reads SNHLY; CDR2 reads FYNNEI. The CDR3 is CASSYSPTAFF. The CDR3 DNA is TGTGCCAGCAGCTACAGCCCCACAGCTTTCTTT.

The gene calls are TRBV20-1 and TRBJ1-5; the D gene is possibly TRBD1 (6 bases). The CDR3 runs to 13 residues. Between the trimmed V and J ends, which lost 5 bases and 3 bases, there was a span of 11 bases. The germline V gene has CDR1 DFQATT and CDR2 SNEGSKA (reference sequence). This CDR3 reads CSAADRLNQPQHF. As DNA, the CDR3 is TGCAGTGCTGCGGACAGACTCAATCAGCCCCAGCATTTT.

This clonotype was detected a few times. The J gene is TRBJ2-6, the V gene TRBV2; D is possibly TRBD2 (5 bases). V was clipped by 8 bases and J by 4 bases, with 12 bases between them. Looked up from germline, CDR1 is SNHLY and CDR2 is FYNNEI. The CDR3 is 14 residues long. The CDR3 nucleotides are TGTGCCAGCTCCGGGGTACGCGGGGCCAACGTCCTGACTTTC. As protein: CASSGVRGANVLTF.

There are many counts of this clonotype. CDR3 loop: CASTFGGVGGYTF. The CDR3, as DNA: TGTGCCAGCACCTTTGGAGGCGTGGGGGGCTACACCTTC. This chain connects TRBV11-2 to TRBJ1-2; D unclear. Trimming cost V 7 bases and J 8 bases, with 17 bases left between them. This CDR3 has 13 amino acids. Germline values: CDR1 SGHAT, CDR2 FQNNGV.

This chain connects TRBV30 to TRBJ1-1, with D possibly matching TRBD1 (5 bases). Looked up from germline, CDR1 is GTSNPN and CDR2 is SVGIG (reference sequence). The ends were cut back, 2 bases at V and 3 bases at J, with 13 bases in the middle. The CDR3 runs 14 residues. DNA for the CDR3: TGTGCCTGGAGTAGTGGGGACGGTTACACTGAAGCTTTCTTT. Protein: CAWSSGDGYTEAFF.

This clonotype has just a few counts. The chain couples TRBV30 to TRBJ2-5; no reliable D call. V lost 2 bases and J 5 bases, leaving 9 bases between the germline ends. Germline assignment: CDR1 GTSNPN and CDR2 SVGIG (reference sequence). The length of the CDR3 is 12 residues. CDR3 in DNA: TGTGCCTGGAGTCGGCAAAGGGAGACCCAGTACTTC. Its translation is CAWSRQRETQYF.

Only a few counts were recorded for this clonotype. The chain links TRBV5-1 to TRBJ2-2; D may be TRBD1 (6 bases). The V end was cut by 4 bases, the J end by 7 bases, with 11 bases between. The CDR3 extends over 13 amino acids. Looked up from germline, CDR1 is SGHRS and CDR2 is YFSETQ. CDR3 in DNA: TGCGCCAGCAGCGCAGCAGGGGTCGGGGAGCTGTTTTTT. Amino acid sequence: CASSAAGVGELFF.

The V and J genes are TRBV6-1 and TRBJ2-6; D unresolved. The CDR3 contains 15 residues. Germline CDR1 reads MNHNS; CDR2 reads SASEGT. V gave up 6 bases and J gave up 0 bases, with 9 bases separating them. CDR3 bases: TGTGCCAGCAGGTCTGGAATCTCTGGGGCCAACGTCCTGACTTTC. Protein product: CASRSGISGANVLTF.

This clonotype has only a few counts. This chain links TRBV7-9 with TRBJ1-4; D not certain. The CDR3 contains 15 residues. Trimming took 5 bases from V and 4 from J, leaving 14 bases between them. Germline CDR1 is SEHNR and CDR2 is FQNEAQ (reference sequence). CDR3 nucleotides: TGTGCCAGCAGCCTCCGGACCGATTATAATGAAAAACTGTTTTTT. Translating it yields CASSLRTDYNEKLFF.

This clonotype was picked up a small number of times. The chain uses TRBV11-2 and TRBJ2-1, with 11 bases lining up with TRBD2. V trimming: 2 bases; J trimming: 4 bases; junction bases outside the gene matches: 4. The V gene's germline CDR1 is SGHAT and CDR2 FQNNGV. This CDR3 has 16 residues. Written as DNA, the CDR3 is TGTGCCAGCAGCTTACTCACTAGCGGGAGTTACAATGAGCAGTTCTTC. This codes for CASSLLTSGSYNEQFF. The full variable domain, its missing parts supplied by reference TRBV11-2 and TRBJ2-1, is EAGVAQSPRYKIIEKRQSVAFWCNPISGHATLYWYQQILGQGPKLLIQFQNNGVVDDSQLPKDRFSAERLKGVDSTLKIQPAKLEDSAVYLCASSLLTSGSYNEQFFGPGTRLTVL.

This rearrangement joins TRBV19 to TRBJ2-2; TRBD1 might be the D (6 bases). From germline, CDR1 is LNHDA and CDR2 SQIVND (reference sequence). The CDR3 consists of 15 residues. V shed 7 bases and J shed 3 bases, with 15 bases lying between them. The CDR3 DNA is TGTGCCAGTACCACCCTTCAGGGGTACACCGGGGAGCTGTTTTTT. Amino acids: CASTTLQGYTGELFF. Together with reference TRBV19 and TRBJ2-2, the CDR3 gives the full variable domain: DGGITQSPKYLFRKEGQNVTLSCEQNLNHDAMYWYRQDPGQGLRLIYYSQIVNDFQKGDIAEGYSVSREKKESFPLTVTSAQKNPTAFYLCASTTLQGYTGELFFGEGSRLTVL.

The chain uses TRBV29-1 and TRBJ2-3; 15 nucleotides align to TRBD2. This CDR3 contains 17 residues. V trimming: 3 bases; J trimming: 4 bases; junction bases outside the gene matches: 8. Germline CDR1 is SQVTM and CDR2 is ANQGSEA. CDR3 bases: TGCAGCGTTGAGGTCGGACTAGCGGGAGGGGTTGCAGATACGCAGTATTTT. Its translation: CSVEVGLAGGVADTQYF.

The CDR3 loop is CASSVVQGANGYTF. The CDR3 nucleotides are TGTGCCAGCAGCGTAGTACAGGGGGCGAATGGCTACACCTTC. The chain joins TRBV9 to TRBJ1-2; 9 bases map to TRBD1. Germline CDR1 reads SGDLS; CDR2 reads YYNGEE. The CDR3 runs 14 residues. Trimming took 0 bases from V and 6 from J; bases not matched to a gene: 3.

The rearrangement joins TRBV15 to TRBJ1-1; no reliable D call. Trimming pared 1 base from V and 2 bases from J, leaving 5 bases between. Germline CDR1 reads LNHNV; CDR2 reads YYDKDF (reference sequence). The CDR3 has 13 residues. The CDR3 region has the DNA TGTGCCACCAGCAGAGGCGTCAACACTGAAGCTTTCTTT. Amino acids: CATSRGVNTEAFF. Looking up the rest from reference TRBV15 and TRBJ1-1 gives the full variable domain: DAMVIQNPRYQVTQFGKPVTLSCSQTLNHNVMYWYQQKSSQAPKLLFHYYDKDFNNEADTPDNFQSRRPNTSFCFLDIRSPGLGDTAMYLCATSRGVNTEAFFGQGTRLTVV.

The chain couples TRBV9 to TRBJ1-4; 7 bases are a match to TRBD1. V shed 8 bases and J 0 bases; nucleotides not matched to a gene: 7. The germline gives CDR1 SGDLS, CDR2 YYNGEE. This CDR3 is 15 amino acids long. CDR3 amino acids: CASTPGQSTNEKLFF. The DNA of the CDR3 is TGTGCCAGTACCCCGGGACAGTCAACTAATGAAAAACTGTTTTTT.

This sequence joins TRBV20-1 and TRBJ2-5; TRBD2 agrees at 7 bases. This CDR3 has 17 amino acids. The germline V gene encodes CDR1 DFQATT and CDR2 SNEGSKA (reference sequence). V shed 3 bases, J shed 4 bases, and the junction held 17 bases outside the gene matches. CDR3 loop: CSASSVGRLAARETQYF. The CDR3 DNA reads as TGCAGTGCTAGTAGCGTAGGTCGGCTAGCGGCCCGAGAGACCCAGTACTTC.

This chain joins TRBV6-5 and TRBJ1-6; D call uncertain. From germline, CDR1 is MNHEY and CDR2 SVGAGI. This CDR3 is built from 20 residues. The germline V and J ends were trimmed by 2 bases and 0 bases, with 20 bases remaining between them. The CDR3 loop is CASSYPPSTTISSYNSPLHF. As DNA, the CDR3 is TGTGCCAGCAGTTACCCACCGTCGACAACTATTAGCTCCTATAATTCACCCCTCCACTTT.

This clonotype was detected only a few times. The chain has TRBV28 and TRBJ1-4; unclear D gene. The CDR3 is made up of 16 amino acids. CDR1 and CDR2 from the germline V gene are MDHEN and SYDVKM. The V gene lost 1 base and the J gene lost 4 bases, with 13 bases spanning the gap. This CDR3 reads CASSLLTAAGNEKLFF. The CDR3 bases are TGTGCCAGCAGTTTATTGACCGCAGCGGGTAATGAAAAACTGTTTTTT.

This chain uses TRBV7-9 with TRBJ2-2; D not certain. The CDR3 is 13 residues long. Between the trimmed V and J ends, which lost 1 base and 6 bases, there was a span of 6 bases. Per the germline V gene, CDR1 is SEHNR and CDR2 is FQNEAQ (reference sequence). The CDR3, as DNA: TGTGCCAGCAGCTTAGTAGACGCCGGGGAGCTGTTTTTT. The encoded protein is CASSLVDAGELFF.

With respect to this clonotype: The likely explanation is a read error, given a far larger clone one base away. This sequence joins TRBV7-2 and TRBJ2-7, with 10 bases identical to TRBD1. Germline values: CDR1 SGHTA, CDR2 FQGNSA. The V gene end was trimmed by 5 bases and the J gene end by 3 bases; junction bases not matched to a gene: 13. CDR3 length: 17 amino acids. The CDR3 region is CASSPERDRGPVYEQYF. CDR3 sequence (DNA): TGTGCCAGCAGCCCCGAAAGGGACAGGGGTCCGGTCTACGAGCAGTACTTC.

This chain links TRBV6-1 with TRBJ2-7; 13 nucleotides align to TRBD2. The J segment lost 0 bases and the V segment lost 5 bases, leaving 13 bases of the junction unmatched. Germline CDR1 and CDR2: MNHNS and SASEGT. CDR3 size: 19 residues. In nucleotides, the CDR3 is TGTGCCAGCAGTCGTAGAGCCGGGACTAGCGGGGACCCCTCCTACGAGCAGTACTTC. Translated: CASSRRAGTSGDPSYEQYF.

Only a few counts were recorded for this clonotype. The CDR3: CASAVGEKLFF. The DNA of the CDR3 is TGTGCCAGCGCCGTTGGTGAAAAACTGTTTTTT. The J gene is TRBJ1-4, the V gene TRBV27; D not certain. Trimming shortened V by 8 bases and J by 7 bases, and 8 bases separated the two germline ends. The V gene's germline CDR1 is MNHEY and CDR2 SMNVEV (reference sequence). The length of the CDR3 is 11 residues. Based on the CDR3 plus reference TRBV27 and TRBJ1-4, the full variable domain is EAQVTQNPRYLITVTGKKLTVTCSQNMNHEYMSWYRQDPGLGLRQIYYSMNVEVTDKGDVPEGYKVSRKEKRNFPLILESPSPNQTSLYFCASAVGEKLFFGSGTQLSVL.

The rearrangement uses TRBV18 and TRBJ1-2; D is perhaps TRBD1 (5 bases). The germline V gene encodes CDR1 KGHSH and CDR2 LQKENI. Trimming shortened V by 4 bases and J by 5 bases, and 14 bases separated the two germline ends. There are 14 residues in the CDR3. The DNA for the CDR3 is TGTGCCAGCTCACGCAGTTCAGGGCAATATGGCTACACCTTC. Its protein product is CASSRSSGQYGYTF.

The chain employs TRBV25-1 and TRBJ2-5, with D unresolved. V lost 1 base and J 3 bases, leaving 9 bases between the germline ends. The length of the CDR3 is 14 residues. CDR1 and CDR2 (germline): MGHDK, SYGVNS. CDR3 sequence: CASSESYRKETQYF. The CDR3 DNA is TGTGCCAGCAGTGAATCTTACAGAAAAGAGACCCAGTACTTC.

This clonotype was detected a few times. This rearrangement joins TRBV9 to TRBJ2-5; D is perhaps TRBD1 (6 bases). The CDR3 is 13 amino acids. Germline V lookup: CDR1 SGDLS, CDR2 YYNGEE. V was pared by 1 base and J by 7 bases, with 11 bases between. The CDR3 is CASSVIIRGTQYF. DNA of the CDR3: TGTGCCAGCAGCGTAATTATCAGGGGGACCCAGTACTTC.

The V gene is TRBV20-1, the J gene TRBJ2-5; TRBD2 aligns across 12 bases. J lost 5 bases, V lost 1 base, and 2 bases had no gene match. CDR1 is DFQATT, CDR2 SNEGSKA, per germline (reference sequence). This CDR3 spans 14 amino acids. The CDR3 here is CSARVTSGRETQYF. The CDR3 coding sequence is TGCAGTGCTAGAGTCACTAGCGGGAGGGAGACCCAGTACTTC.

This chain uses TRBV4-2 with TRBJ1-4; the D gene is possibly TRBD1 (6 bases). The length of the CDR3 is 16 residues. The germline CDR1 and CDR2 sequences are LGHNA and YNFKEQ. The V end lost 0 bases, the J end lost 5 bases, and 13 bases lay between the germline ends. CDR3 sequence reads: CASSQEGGDLNEKLFF. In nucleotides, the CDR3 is TGTGCCAGCAGCCAAGAGGGGGGCGACTTGAATGAAAAACTGTTTTTT.